The 30 T cell receptor beta chains given below trace back to one sample, sequenced in a study of vaccination and CD4 T cells after COVID-19. Treatment of the sample: approximately nine-day PBMC culture with coronavirus spike peptide pools or control peptides (ViraFEST assay). The Oncomine TCR Beta short-read assay was applied to DNA of cultured CD4+ T cells. Each CDR3 protein gets one entry after TCRdb re-called the PCR reads with MiXCR. The repertoire holds some 15,000 distinct CDR3 sequences, with approximately 26% as singletons. Their antigens are not known. The sample was cultured CD4+ T cells from blood. These receptors were collected from a human donor with COVID-19.

V gene TRBV30 combines with J gene TRBJ2-3; perhaps TRBD2 as D (5 bases). Trimming removed 7 bases at V and 2 bases at J, with 16 bases between. Per the germline V gene, CDR1 is GTSNPN and CDR2 is SVGIG (reference sequence). The CDR3 spans 14 residues. The DNA for the CDR3 is TGTGCCTCTAAGGACTGTATTTCCACAGATACGCAGTATTTT. Translating gives CASKDCISTDTQYF.

The V call is TRBV7-2, the J call TRBJ2-5, with 9 bases lining up with TRBD1. V shed 3 bases and J 5 bases; nucleotides not matched to a gene: 10. Germline lookup yields CDR1 SGHTA and CDR2 FQGNSA. The length of the CDR3 is 16 residues. The CDR3 is CASSFRVGTGMETQYF. CDR3 sequence (DNA): TGTGCCAGCAGCTTTCGCGTCGGGACAGGGATGGAGACCCAGTACTTC.

This rearrangement joins TRBV6-5 to TRBJ2-7; TRBD2 might be the D (5 bases). Germline CDR1 and CDR2: MNHEY and SVGAGI. The V end lost 2 bases, the J end lost 0 bases, and 17 bases lay between the germline ends. The CDR3 consists of 17 residues. The CDR3 sequence: CASSYRPAGLSSYEQYF. DNA of the CDR3: TGTGCCAGCAGTTACCGACCTGCGGGTCTATCCTCCTACGAGCAGTACTTC.

This clonotype was seen a handful of times. The V and J genes are TRBV12-3 or TRBV12-4 and TRBJ1-1, with TRBD1 matching 7 bases. J was trimmed by 1 base and V by 5 bases; bases with no gene match: 4. This CDR3 has 14 residues. CDR3 sequence reads: CASSTNRGNTEAFF. As DNA, the CDR3 is TGTGCCAGCAGTACAAACAGGGGGAACACTGAAGCTTTCTTT.

The sample holds a few counts of this clonotype. The chain recombines TRBV19 with TRBJ1-1; no clear D gene. CDR1 and CDR2 from the germline V gene are LNHDA and SQIVND (reference sequence). V shed 6 bases and J shed 0 bases, with 2 bases lying between them. The CDR3 consists of 11 residues. The CDR3: CASSLNTEAFF. The CDR3 DNA sequence: TGTGCCAGTAGCCTGAACACTGAAGCTTTCTTT.

In this sample, this clonotype turned up a few times. The rearrangement joins TRBV10-2 to TRBJ2-7; 10 nucleotides agree with TRBD1. Unmatched junction bases numbered 8, after V lost 3 bases and J lost 9 bases. Germline CDR1 and CDR2: WSHSY and SAAADI. This CDR3 has 14 residues. The CDR3 nucleotides read TGCGCCAGCAGTGACCGGACAGGGGGGCTTGGGCAGTACTTC. Translated, it gives CASSDRTGGLGQYF.

This clonotype has more than one count but fewer than ten. V usage is TRBV20-1 and J usage is TRBJ2-3; 9 bases map to TRBD2. Germline assignment: CDR1 DFQATT and CDR2 SNEGSKA (reference sequence). J was trimmed by 2 bases and V by 4 bases; bases with no gene match: 4. The CDR3 has 14 residues. The DNA of the CDR3 is TGCAGTGCTAACGAGCGGGGGGTCACAGATACGCAGTATTTT. Amino acid sequence: CSANERGVTDTQYF.

The chain links TRBV30 to TRBJ1-1; no clear D. V shed 1 base and J shed 1 base, with 7 bases lying between them. The CDR3 consists of 13 residues. Per the germline V gene, CDR1 is GTSNPN and CDR2 is SVGIG (reference sequence). Here the CDR3 reads CAWSGLPNTEAFF. The CDR3 DNA is TGTGCCTGGAGTGGGCTTCCGAACACTGAAGCTTTCTTT.

This chain uses TRBV12-5 with TRBJ1-2, with D perhaps TRBD1 (6 bases). The CDR3 has 14 amino acids. V lost 7 bases and J 4 bases, leaving 16 bases between the germline ends. The germline CDR1 and CDR2 sequences are LGHNT and FRNRAP. CDR3 DNA sequence: TGTGCTAGTGCCTGGGGGGCAGACCTCTATGGCTACACCTTC. Translating gives CASAWGADLYGYTF. The complete variable domain, with remaining parts taken from reference TRBV12-5 and TRBJ1-2, reads DARVTQTPRHKVTEMGQEVTMRCQPILGHNTVFWYRQTMMQGLELLAYFRNRAPLDDSGMPKDRFSAEMPDATLATLKIQPSEPRDSAVYFCASAWGADLYGYTFGSGTRLTVV.

The V call is TRBV7-8, the J call TRBJ2-7; 10 bases are shared with TRBD2. Germline V gene sequence: CDR1 SGHVS, CDR2 FQNEAQ. Trimming removed 5 bases from V and 0 bases from J; junction bases left unmatched: 7. This CDR3 contains 16 residues. CDR3 protein: CASSRNSGGHSYEQYF. The CDR3 DNA follows: TGTGCCAGCAGCCGAAATAGCGGGGGGCACTCCTACGAGCAGTACTTC. Supplemented by reference TRBV7-8 and TRBJ2-7, the full variable domain reads GAGVSQSPRYKVAKRGQDVALRCDPISGHVSLFWYQQALGQGPEFLTYFQNEAQLDKSGLPSDRFFAERPEGSVSTLKIQRTQQEDSAVYLCASSRNSGGHSYEQYFGPGTRLTVT.

In its sample, this clonotype is medium-sized. This chain connects TRBV7-9 to TRBJ1-2, with 12 nucleotides matching TRBD1. Germline V CDR1 and CDR2: SEHNR, FQNEAQ (reference sequence). Losses at the gene ends were 5 bases for V and 8 bases for J; bases not matched to a gene: 6. The CDR3 is made up of 14 amino acids. CDR3 nucleotide sequence: TGTGCCAGCAGCCAGGGACAGGGGGCGCGCGGCTACACCTTC. Translation: CASSQGQGARGYTF. Using reference TRBV7-9 and TRBJ1-2 for the parts outside the CDR3, the full variable domain is DTGVSQNPRHKITKRGQNVTFRCDPISEHNRLYWYRQTLGQGPEFLTYFQNEAQLEKSRLLSDRFSAERPKGSFSTLEIQRTEQGDSAMYLCASSQGQGARGYTFGSGTRLTVV.

The CDR3 nucleotides are TGTGCCAGCAGCTCCTTCGGAGGGAGACAGGGGGCTGTCGAGCAGTACTTC. Its translation is CASSSFGGRQGAVEQYF. The chain carries TRBV6-1 and TRBJ2-7, with 10 bases lining up with TRBD1. V shed 6 bases and J 6 bases; nucleotides not matched to a gene: 17. Germline-derived CDR1 and CDR2 are MNHNS and SASEGT. The length of the CDR3 is 17 residues.

This clonotype was seen only a few times. V and J are TRBV6-2 or TRBV6-3 and TRBJ2-6; 7 positions agree with TRBD2. Per germline, CDR1 MNHEY and CDR2 SVGEGT. CDR3 size: 18 residues. Losses at the gene ends were 5 bases for V and 3 bases for J; bases not matched to a gene: 13. In DNA form, the CDR3 reads TGTGCCAGCAGTGGATCGGTAGCAGCGGGGATTGGGGCCAACGTCCTGACTTTC. Translated, it gives CASSGSVAAGIGANVLTF.

This clonotype qualifies as medium-sized. This chain joins TRBV6-5 and TRBJ1-2; D is unclear. From germline, CDR1 is MNHEY and CDR2 SVGAGI. V was clipped by 2 bases and J by 8 bases, with 15 bases between them. This CDR3 has 14 amino acids. The DNA of the CDR3 is TGTGCCAGCAGTTACGAGGGCCTTAGAGGGGGCTACACCTTC. As protein: CASSYEGLRGGYTF.

This clonotype came up a few times. The chain has TRBV2 and TRBJ2-7; D uncertain. The CDR3 contains 13 residues. V was pared by 1 base and J by 4 bases, with 8 bases between. Germline V gene lookup returns CDR1 SNHLY and CDR2 FYNNEI. The CDR3 reads CASSEVKGYEQYF. The DNA for the CDR3 is TGTGCCAGCAGTGAAGTAAAAGGATACGAGCAGTACTTC.

V gene TRBV24-1 combines with J gene TRBJ2-1; 11 positions agree with TRBD2. The J segment lost 7 bases and the V segment lost 3 bases, leaving 7 bases of the junction unmatched. Germline values: CDR1 KGHDR, CDR2 SFDVKD. The CDR3 loop spans 16 amino acids. CDR3 loop: CATSDPLAGGSNEQFF. The DNA of the CDR3 is TGTGCCACCAGTGATCCTCTAGCGGGGGGCTCAAATGAGCAGTTCTTC.

This clonotype was detected a few times. The chain's CDR3 is CASSETDRRHEQYF. The CDR3 DNA sequence: TGTGCCAGCAGTGAAACGGACAGGAGGCACGAGCAGTACTTC. This chain links TRBV12-3 or TRBV12-4 with TRBJ2-7, with 7 bases identical to TRBD1. This CDR3 is 14 amino acids long. Losses at the gene ends were 5 bases for V and 5 bases for J; bases not matched to a gene: 9.

The sample holds a few counts of this clonotype. CDR3: CASSRSSQETQYF. The CDR3 nucleotides read TGTGCCAGCAGCCGTTCGAGCCAAGAGACCCAGTACTTC. The chain links TRBV11-1 to TRBJ2-5; D unclear. From germline, CDR1 is SGHAT and CDR2 FQDESV (reference sequence). V lost 5 bases and J lost 1, with 8 bases in between. There are 13 residues in the CDR3.

This clonotype was found a few times. The chain carries TRBV7-2 and TRBJ1-5; 9 bases map to TRBD1. The CDR3 runs to 14 residues. Germline V CDR1 and CDR2: SGHTA, FQGNSA. V dropped 5 bases and J dropped 7; count of bases not matched to a gene: 6. CDR3 sequence (DNA): TGTGCCAGCAGCCCGAGGACAGGGGAACAGCCCCAGCATTTT. This sequence encodes CASSPRTGEQPQHF.

The V gene is TRBV20-1, the J gene TRBJ2-5; D is possibly TRBD2 (7 bases). Trimming stripped 6 bases from V and 5 bases from J, with 19 bases between. The CDR3 is 14 amino acids. CDR1 is DFQATT and CDR2 is SNEGSKA in the germline V gene (reference sequence). The CDR3: CSAPKGGPLETQYF. Written as DNA, the CDR3 is TGCAGTGCCCCAAAGGGGGGGCCGCTTGAGACCCAGTACTTC.

This clonotype was observed a few times. The V gene is TRBV20-1, the J gene TRBJ1-2, with D possibly being TRBD1 (6 bases). There are 15 residues in the CDR3. The ends were cut back, 5 bases at V and 2 bases at J, with 18 bases in the middle. Germline V gives CDR1 DFQATT, CDR2 SNEGSKA (reference sequence). The CDR3 loop reads CSAWGREGENYGYTF. The CDR3 DNA reads TGCAGTGCTTGGGGTCGGGAGGGGGAGAACTATGGCTACACCTTC.

The chain uses TRBV20-1 and TRBJ1-5; tentatively, D is TRBD1 (5 bases). Germline loops: CDR1 DFQATT, CDR2 SNEGSKA (reference sequence). Trimming removed 3 bases from V and 9 bases from J, with 15 bases in between. The CDR3 is 13 amino acids. The DNA for the CDR3 is TGCAGTGCTAGGGCAGGGACTCAGTGGCCCCAGCATTTT. This sequence encodes CSARAGTQWPQHF.

The V and J genes are TRBV5-4 and TRBJ2-5; D could derive from TRBD1 or TRBD2 (5 bases each). This CDR3 comprises 14 residues. V lost 4 bases to trimming and J lost 1 base, with 11 bases between them. Germline-derived CDR1 and CDR2 are SGHNT and YYREEE (reference sequence). CDR3 DNA sequence: TGTGCCAGCAGCGGGACCCTATTCCAAGAGACCCAGTACTTC. Protein product: CASSGTLFQETQYF.

This clonotype was picked up one time. Mismatch with germline at one junction end may stem from a read error. The chain carries TRBV9 and TRBJ2-7; 8 bases are a match to TRBD1. The CDR3 runs 10 residues. Germline CDR1 SGDLS, CDR2 YYNGEE. DNA of the CDR3: TGTGCCAGCAGCCCCGACAGGGGCCACTTC. Protein: CASSPDRGHF.

A few counts support this clonotype. The chain couples TRBV12-3 or TRBV12-4 to TRBJ1-1; maybe TRBD1 (5 bases). Trimming pared 2 bases from V and 1 base from J, leaving 11 bases between. This CDR3 is 15 amino acids long. The CDR3 sequence: CASSLRGVGNTEAFF. The CDR3 DNA reads as TGTGCCAGCAGTTTAAGAGGGGTGGGGAACACTGAAGCTTTCTTT.

The chain joins TRBV2 to TRBJ1-5; 8 bases line up with TRBD1. CDR3 length: 14 residues. V lost 5 bases to trimming and J lost 3 bases; unmatched junction nucleotides: 3. Germline V gene sequence: CDR1 SNHLY, CDR2 FYNNEI. The CDR3 protein is CASSPQGANQPQHF. Written as DNA, the CDR3 is TGTGCCAGCAGTCCCCAGGGGGCCAATCAGCCCCAGCATTTT.

This clonotype is a singleton in its sample. The rearrangement joins TRBV9 to TRBJ2-3; 7 bases line up with TRBD2. The germline gives CDR1 SGDLS, CDR2 YYNGEE. This CDR3 is built from 15 residues. V was pared by 2 bases and J by 0 bases, with 3 bases of the junction left unmatched. The CDR3 reads CASSVPGGSTDTQYF. The CDR3 coding sequence is TGTGCCAGCAGCGTCCCGGGGGGTAGCACAGATACGCAGTATTTT.

CDR3 coding DNA: TGTGCCAGTACCGCAACGGGGAGCTATGGCTACACCTTC. Translated: CASTATGSYGYTF. V and J are TRBV19 and TRBJ1-2; no clear D. CDR1 is LNHDA, CDR2 SQIVND, per germline (reference sequence). There are 13 residues in the CDR3. V lost 7 bases and J lost 4, with 13 bases in between. Using reference TRBV19 and TRBJ1-2 for the parts outside the CDR3, the full variable domain is DGGITQSPKYLFRKEGQNVTLSCEQNLNHDAMYWYRQDPGQGLRLIYYSQIVNDFQKGDIAEGYSVSREKKESFPLTVTSAQKNPTAFYLCASTATGSYGYTFGSGTRLTVV.

This clonotype is medium-sized in the sample. The chain couples TRBV20-1 to TRBJ2-2; 9 nucleotides agree with TRBD1. From germline, CDR1 is DFQATT and CDR2 SNEGSKA (reference sequence). The length of the CDR3 is 15 residues. V gave up 6 bases and J gave up 4 bases; unmatched junction bases: 9. The CDR3 loop reads CSALPGQGLTGELFF. The CDR3 bases are TGCAGTGCACTTCCGGGACAGGGACTCACCGGGGAGCTGTTTTTT.

Comments on this clonotype: At one of its ends the junction is not consistent with the germline gene, which may arise from a read error. The chain links TRBV27 to TRBJ1-2, with D possibly TRBD1 on 5 matching bases. The CDR3 sequence is 14 residues long. The germline V gene has CDR1 MNHEY and CDR2 SMNVEV (reference sequence). The CDR3 is CARSRAGGGYGYTF. CDR3 sequence (DNA): TGTGCCCGCAGTAGGGCAGGTGGGGGGTATGGCTACACCTTC.